The T cell receptor beta chain described here comes from a study of blood T cell repertoires in COVID-19. Trimming stripped 1 base from V and 8 bases from J, with 11 bases between. CDR3 length: 13 amino acids. CDR1 SGHTA and CDR2 FQGNSA come from the germline V gene. This table comes from immunoSEQ multiplex PCR, and its TCRdb copy is limited to in-frame clones, with some not included. Of about 100,000 clones listed, about 82% are singletons. The clonotype comes from a man in his fifties with active or convalescent COVID-19. The J gene is TRBJ1-2, the V gene TRBV7-2; perhaps TRBD1 as D (5 bases). What was sequenced was peripheral blood. Here the CDR3 DNA reads TGTGCCAGCAGCTTAGATCCAGGGTTGGGCTACACCTTC. This sequence encodes CASSLDPGLGYTF.